The clone carrying this T cell receptor (beta chain) was seen more than once but under ten times. At one of its ends the junction is not consistent with the germline gene, which may arise from a read error. This CDR3 region has 14 residues. This specimen belongs to a study of blood T cells in healthy people across ages. The second PCR ran about 6 to 12 cycles with a sample-barcoded 5' primer and J-beta primers. In TCRdb, the 5' RACE reads were re-called with MiXCR into one record per CDR3 protein. The sample records approximately 960,000 distinct CDR3 sequences, 25% to 30% being singletons. Ten milliliters was the volume of peripheral blood drawn from each donor. The same sample was also used in a study of T cells of mothers and their children.

This receptor was taken from a woman aged 40 to 55 in good health. Sequencing input: blood. V and J are TRBV12-3 or TRBV12-4 and TRBJ1-1; D uncertain. CDR3 in amino acids: CASRDPNLAGETFF. The DNA of the CDR3 is TGTGCCAGCAGGGACCCTAACCTTGCGGGTGAAACTTTCTTT.